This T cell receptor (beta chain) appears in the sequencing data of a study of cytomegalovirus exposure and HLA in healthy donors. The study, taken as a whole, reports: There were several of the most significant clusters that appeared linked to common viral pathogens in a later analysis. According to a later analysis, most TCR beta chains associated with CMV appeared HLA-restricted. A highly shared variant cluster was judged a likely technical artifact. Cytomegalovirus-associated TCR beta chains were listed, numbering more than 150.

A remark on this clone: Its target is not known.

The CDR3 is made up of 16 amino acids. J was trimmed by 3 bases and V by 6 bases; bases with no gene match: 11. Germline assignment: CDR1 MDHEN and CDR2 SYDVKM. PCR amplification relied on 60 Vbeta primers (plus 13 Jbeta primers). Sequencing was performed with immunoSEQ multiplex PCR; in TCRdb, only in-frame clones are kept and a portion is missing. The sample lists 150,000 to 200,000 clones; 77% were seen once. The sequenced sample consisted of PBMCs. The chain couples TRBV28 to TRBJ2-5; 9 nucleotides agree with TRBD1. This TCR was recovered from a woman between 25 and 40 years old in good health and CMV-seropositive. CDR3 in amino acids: CASSPGGGQGKETQYF. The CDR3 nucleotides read TGTGCCAGCAGCCCTGGGGGGGGACAGGGAAAAGAGACCCAGTACTTC.